These 13 T cell receptor beta chains originate from one sample sequenced in a study of cytomegalovirus exposure and HLA in healthy donors. The PCR employed 60 Vbeta primers together with 13 Jbeta primers. Only in-frame clones appear in the TCRdb table, and some are missing; sequencing was by immunoSEQ multiplex PCR. Of some 130,000 clones listed, approximately 78% are singletons. Input material: PBMCs. These receptors originate from a woman in her fifties or sixties in good health and CMV-seropositive.

This clone was counted a few times. The rearrangement joins TRBV6-1 to TRBJ1-5, with 7 bases matching TRBD1. V shed 6 bases, J shed 5 bases, and the junction held 10 bases outside the gene matches. The CDR3 is made up of 15 amino acids. Germline loops: CDR1 MNHNS, CDR2 SASEGT. Written as DNA, the CDR3 is TGTGCCAGCAGGGAAAACGACAGGGTCCATCAGCCCCAGCATTTT. It is translated as CASRENDRVHQPQHF.

This clone was observed a few times. The CDR3 spells CASSLGTINYEQYF. Written as DNA, the CDR3 is TGTGCCAGCAGCTTAGGGACTATAAACTACGAGCAGTACTTC. The J gene is TRBJ2-7, the V gene TRBV7-8; D is perhaps TRBD2 (6 bases). Trimming removed 1 base at V and 3 bases at J, with 10 bases between. There are 14 residues in the CDR3. Germline-derived CDR1 and CDR2 are SGHVS and FQNEAQ. Full variable domain (outside the CDR3, taken from reference TRBV7-8 and TRBJ2-7): GAGVSQSPRYKVAKRGQDVALRCDPISGHVSLFWYQQALGQGPEFLTYFQNEAQLDKSGLPSDRFFAERPEGSVSTLKIQRTQQEDSAVYLCASSLGTINYEQYFGPGTRLTVT.

This chain links TRBV7-9 with TRBJ2-1; TRBD2 matches at 11 bases. V was pared by 5 bases and J by 4 bases, with 7 bases of the junction left unmatched. CDR1 is SEHNR and CDR2 is FQNEAQ in the germline V gene (reference sequence). This CDR3 region has 16 residues. CDR3 nucleotide sequence: TGTGCCAGCAGCCCCCCGGGACTAGCGGTTTACAATGAGCAGTTCTTC. This translates into CASSPPGLAVYNEQFF.

The rearrangement links TRBV4-3 to TRBJ2-3, with a possible D match to TRBD2 (5 bases). The germline V gene encodes CDR1 LGHNA and CDR2 YSLEER. V gave up 1 base and J gave up 6 bases, with 8 bases separating them. This CDR3 is 13 amino acids long. The CDR3 spells CASSQGRGDTQYF. The CDR3, as DNA: TGCGCCAGCAGCCAAGGACGAGGGGATACGCAGTATTTT.

The chain uses TRBV19 and TRBJ2-3; 8 nucleotides line up with TRBD2. V lost 6 bases, J lost 1 base, and 3 bases stayed unmatched. CDR3 length: 14 residues. Germline V gene lookup returns CDR1 LNHDA and CDR2 SQIVND (reference sequence). The CDR3 DNA reads as TGTGCCAGTAGAGGGCGGGGGGGCACAGATACGCAGTATTTT. It encodes CASRGRGGTDTQYF.

V gene TRBV7-9 combines with J gene TRBJ2-7; 7 positions agree with TRBD2. CDR1 and CDR2 from the germline V gene are SEHNR and FQNEAQ (reference sequence). Trimming cost V 4 bases and J 1 base; bases outside gene matches: 7. The CDR3 contains 15 residues. The CDR3 coding sequence is TGTGCCAGCAGCTCCTTGGGGGAGGGATCCTACGAGCAGTACTTC. The encoded protein is CASSSLGEGSYEQYF.

This clone was picked up a small number of times. This chain joins TRBV6-6 and TRBJ1-1; no definite D call. The germline V and J ends were trimmed by 2 bases and 5 bases, with 6 bases remaining between them. In germline, CDR1 is MNHNY, CDR2 SVGAGI (reference sequence). The CDR3 runs to 12 residues. DNA of the CDR3: TGTGCCAGCAGTTACGCCGGGACTGAAGCTTTCTTT. Its translation is CASSYAGTEAFF.

The J gene is TRBJ1-1, the V gene TRBV16, with 7 bases aligning to TRBD1. Germline trimming cut 6 bases from V and 0 bases from J; bases unmatched to any gene: 4. The CDR3 has 14 residues. Germline V CDR1 and CDR2: KGHSY, FQNENV. This chain's CDR3 is CASRLQGVNTEAFF. DNA for the CDR3: TGTGCCAGCAGGCTTCAGGGGGTGAACACTGAAGCTTTCTTT.

The J gene is TRBJ2-5, the V gene TRBV29-1; 10 nucleotides line up with TRBD1. The CDR3 covers 12 residues. Germline CDR1 and CDR2: SQVTM and ANQGSEA. V gave up 4 bases and J gave up 5 bases; unmatched junction bases: 1. CDR3 DNA: TGCAGCGTTGGGGGACAGGGGGAGACCCAGTACTTC. Its protein is CSVGGQGETQYF.

V gene TRBV6-5 combines with J gene TRBJ1-1; D remains unclear. Germline CDR1 is MNHEY and CDR2 is SVGAGI. The CDR3 spans 14 residues. V dropped 7 bases and J dropped 2 bases, with 14 bases sitting between them. DNA of the CDR3: TGTGCCAGCACCCCCACTCTAGGTAACACTGAAGCTTTCTTT. Protein: CASTPTLGNTEAFF.

The chain links TRBV4-3 to TRBJ1-4; tentative D call: TRBD1 (5 bases). The CDR3 is 16 amino acids. CDR1 and CDR2 (germline): LGHNA, YSLEER. Trimming pared 0 bases from V and 3 bases from J, leaving 11 bases between. CDR3 sequence: CASSQDRGWPNEKLFF. The CDR3 DNA is TGCGCCAGCAGCCAAGATCGGGGGTGGCCTAATGAAAAACTGTTTTTT.

This rearrangement joins TRBV6-1 to TRBJ2-3; no definite D call. Between the trimmed V and J ends, which lost 6 bases and 3 bases, there was a span of 16 bases. The CDR3 is 15 amino acids. Germline-derived CDR1 and CDR2 are MNHNS and SASEGT. The CDR3, as DNA: TGTGCCAGCAGCCCCGGTGGCGGCTCGACAGATACGCAGTATTTT. Translated: CASSPGGGSTDTQYF.

The CDR3 reads CASSPQGSDYGEQFF. DNA of the CDR3: TGCGCCAGCAGCCCGCAGGGGTCTGATTACGGTGAGCAGTTCTTC. The rearrangement joins TRBV5-1 to TRBJ2-1, with TRBD1 as a possible D gene (6 bases). Germline loops: CDR1 SGHRS, CDR2 YFSETQ. This CDR3 comprises 15 residues. V was shortened by 4 bases and J by 9 bases, with 20 bases between the two germline ends. The variable domain in full, with the rest retrieved from reference TRBV5-1 and TRBJ2-1, is KAGVTQTPRYLIKTRGQQVTLSCSPISGHRSVSWYQQTPGQGLQFLFEYFSETQRNKGNFPGRFSGRQFSNSRSEMNVSTLELGDSALYLCASSPQGSDYGEQFFGPGTRLTVL.